These 27 T cell receptor beta chains were sequenced from one sample in a study of molecular identifiers for immune sequencing clone quantification (dated by TCRdb to the late 2010s). Libraries came from PCR. The reads were generated on a NextSeq 500. The raw public reads went through TCRdb reprocessing: fastp at Q25, MiXCR clone calling, in-frame beta chains kept. Merged by CDR3 protein, the rows form single entries marked with the most common genes and DNA. Present in this sample are some 590,000 distinct CDR3 sequences, less than 30% of which were seen just once. The ten most abundant clones make up about 0.78% of the sample. Sequencing was done on a sample of naive CD8+ T cells from blood, with Jurkat cell RNA spiked in. Read against the paper, the sample's cell subset or site label means: FACS-sorted CD8+CD4-CCR7+CD45RA+ naive T cells. Receptors originate from a human donor in good health. Some libraries in this study had Jurkat cell RNA spiked in.

This clonotype was seen many times. The V call is TRBV7-9, the J call TRBJ2-3, with D hard to call. Deletions cut 3 bases from V and 5 bases from J, with 9 bases between. Per the germline V gene, CDR1 is SEHNR and CDR2 is FQNEAQ (reference sequence). The CDR3 loop spans 13 amino acids. DNA of the CDR3: TGTGCCAGCAGCTTCGAAGCAGTAGATACGCAGTATTTT. Its translation is CASSFEAVDTQYF.

This clonotype occurred many times. V usage is TRBV9 and J usage is TRBJ2-5; D possibly corresponds to TRBD1 (5 bases). CDR1 is SGDLS and CDR2 is YYNGEE in the germline V gene. The CDR3 extends over 14 amino acids. Trimming cost V 0 bases and J 5 bases, with 11 bases left between them. In nucleotides, the CDR3 is TGTGCCAGCAGCGTAGCAGGGCGTGAGGAGACCCAGTACTTC. It is translated as CASSVAGREETQYF.

The chain links TRBV7-9 to TRBJ2-3, with 9 bases aligning to TRBD2. This CDR3 is 16 amino acids long. Germline V gene data show CDR1 as SEHNR and CDR2 as FQNEAQ (reference sequence). V was clipped by 1 base and J by 5 bases; unmatched bases: 7. The chain's CDR3 is CASSLGASGVRDTQYF. The CDR3 coding sequence is TGTGCCAGCAGCTTAGGGGCTAGCGGGGTCAGAGATACGCAGTATTTT.

The table lists this clonotype with many counts. This rearrangement joins TRBV29-1 to TRBJ2-7; unclear D gene. The CDR3 is 15 residues long. Germline assignment: CDR1 SQVTM and CDR2 ANQGSEA. V was clipped by 1 base and J by 0 bases, with 13 bases between them. CDR3 loop: CSVEVSGRNSYEQYF. In nucleotides, the CDR3 is TGCAGCGTTGAAGTATCTGGCCGAAACTCCTACGAGCAGTACTTC.

V is TRBV30 and J is TRBJ2-7; the match to TRBD2 covers 9 bases. From germline, CDR1 is GTSNPN and CDR2 SVGIG (reference sequence). The V and J ends lost 5 bases and 4 bases, in that order; junction bases with no gene match: 6. The CDR3 has 13 residues. The CDR3 coding sequence is TGTGCCTGGGGGGCTAGCGGGAAATACGAGCAGTACTTC. This gives the protein CAWGASGKYEQYF.

At least ten counts were recorded for this clonotype. CDR3 in amino acids: CASSPYTIGTEAFF. The CDR3 nucleotides are TGTGCCAGCAGCCCCTACACGATCGGGACTGAAGCTTTCTTT. The J gene is TRBJ1-1, the V gene TRBV9, with D hard to call. This CDR3 spans 14 amino acids. V lost 4 bases and J 5 bases, leaving 15 bases between the germline ends. Germline lookup yields CDR1 SGDLS and CDR2 YYNGEE.

This clonotype was counted only a few times. The gene calls are TRBV19 and TRBJ1-1; a possible D gene is TRBD1 (5 bases). Germline CDR1 is LNHDA and CDR2 is SQIVND (reference sequence). V lost 2 bases and J 4 bases, leaving 14 bases between the germline ends. The CDR3 is 15 amino acids. CDR3 sequence: CASSITGVGSTEAFF. For the CDR3, the DNA is TGTGCCAGTAGTATAACGGGGGTAGGGTCCACTGAAGCTTTCTTT.

Concerning this clonotype itself: A read error is possible here, since a much larger clone lies one base away. This chain uses TRBV6-5 with TRBJ2-5; D is uncertain. Trimming removed 0 bases at V and 1 base at J, with 15 bases between. The length of the CDR3 is 17 residues. Germline V CDR1 and CDR2: MNHEY, SVGAGI. The CDR3 is CASSYSLLRDGQETQYF. As DNA, the CDR3 is TGTGCCAGCAGTTACTCGCTTCTTCGTGACGGCCAAGAGACCCAGTACTTC.

The rearrangement links TRBV11-2 to TRBJ2-1; a weak D match, TRBD2 (5 bases). Looked up from germline, CDR1 is SGHAT and CDR2 is FQNNGV. The length of the CDR3 is 15 residues. V lost 3 bases and J lost 0, with 9 bases in between. CDR3 amino acids: CASSFTGSSYNEQFF. DNA for the CDR3: TGTGCCAGCAGCTTTACTGGGAGCTCCTACAATGAGCAGTTCTTC.

This clonotype occurred a few times. The chain links TRBV5-4 to TRBJ2-7; no definite D call. Germline CDR1 reads SGHNT; CDR2 reads YYREEE (reference sequence). The germline V and J ends were trimmed by 0 bases and 7 bases, with 11 bases remaining between them. The CDR3 totals 13 residues. Here the CDR3 reads CASSLGPTLEQYF. CDR3 in DNA: TGTGCCAGCAGCTTGGGTCCGACGTTGGAGCAGTACTTC.

V gene TRBV5-5 combines with J gene TRBJ1-6; D call uncertain. Germline CDR1 reads SGHKS; CDR2 reads YYEKEE (reference sequence). V gave up 0 bases and J gave up 3 bases, with 7 bases separating them. The CDR3 covers 15 residues. The DNA for the CDR3 is TGTGCCAGCAGCTTGGATGCGAGCTATAATTCACCCCTCCACTTT. It specifies CASSLDASYNSPLHF.

The sample holds many counts of this clonotype. This chain links TRBV30 with TRBJ2-2, with D uncertain. This CDR3 has 10 residues. The germline V and J ends were trimmed by 2 bases and 6 bases, with 1 base remaining between them. The germline V gene has CDR1 GTSNPN and CDR2 SVGIG (reference sequence). The CDR3 sequence is CAWSSGELFF. As DNA, the CDR3 is TGTGCCTGGAGTTCCGGGGAGCTGTTTTTT.

This clonotype was observed at least ten times. This chain uses TRBV27 with TRBJ2-3; no clear D gene. V shed 2 bases and J shed 4 bases, with 10 bases lying between them. Germline V gene sequence: CDR1 MNHEY, CDR2 SMNVEV (reference sequence). The CDR3 has 14 residues. CDR3 amino acids: CASSLNSPPDTQYF. CDR3 bases: TGTGCCAGCAGTTTAAATTCTCCCCCAGATACGCAGTATTTT.

The sample holds many counts of this clonotype. The CDR3 protein is CASSLEANQETQYF. The CDR3 coding sequence is TGTGCCAGCAGCTTAGAAGCGAACCAAGAGACCCAGTACTTC. This sequence joins TRBV7-9 and TRBJ2-5, with D hard to call. Trimming took off 1 base at V and 0 bases at J, with 6 bases between the two ends. The CDR3 contains 14 residues. CDR1 is SEHNR, CDR2 FQNEAQ, per germline (reference sequence).

This clonotype was detected only a few times. The DNA for the CDR3 is TGTGCCAGCAGCAGAACCGGGACAGGGGGAGTCGGGGAGCTGTTTTTT. It codes for CASSRTGTGGVGELFF. The rearrangement joins TRBV6-2 or TRBV6-3 to TRBJ2-2; the match to TRBD1 covers 11 bases. This CDR3 has 16 residues. The V gene's germline CDR1 is MNHEY and CDR2 SVGEGT. V was clipped by 6 bases and J by 7 bases; unmatched bases: 10.

This clonotype has a count of ten or more. The CDR3 loop is CASSFGTGGPQPQHF. CDR3 sequence (DNA): TGTGCCAGCAGCTTTGGGACAGGGGGGCCTCAGCCCCAGCATTTT. This rearrangement joins TRBV7-9 to TRBJ1-5, with 11 bases identical to TRBD1. J lost 6 bases, V lost 3 bases, and 4 bases had no gene match. In germline, CDR1 is SEHNR, CDR2 FQNEAQ (reference sequence). CDR3 size: 15 residues.

V and J are TRBV5-4 and TRBJ2-7; 7 bases fit TRBD1. The CDR3 covers 13 residues. The V gene's germline CDR1 is SGHNT and CDR2 YYREEE (reference sequence). After removal of 4 bases from V and 9 bases from J, the junction contained 10 bases not matched to a gene. The CDR3 DNA sequence: TGTGCCAGCAGCCAAAGTGACAGGGTTATGCAGTACTTC. Its translation is CASSQSDRVMQYF.

The V and J genes are TRBV27 and TRBJ1-6; D not resolved. V gave up 1 base and J gave up 5 bases, with 9 bases separating them. The CDR3 covers 15 residues. The germline CDR1 and CDR2 sequences are MNHEY and SMNVEV (reference sequence). The CDR3 bases are TGTGCCAGCAGTTTATTACAGCCTGATAATTCACCCCTCCACTTT. It encodes CASSLLQPDNSPLHF.

A few counts support this clonotype. This chain connects TRBV14 to TRBJ1-2, with TRBD1 matching 9 bases. V dropped 10 bases and J dropped 8; count of bases not matched to a gene: 5. Germline loops: CDR1 SGHDN, CDR2 FVKESK. This CDR3 comprises 11 residues. As DNA, the CDR3 is TGTGCCATCGGACAGGGGAACGGCTACACCTTC. Its translation is CAIGQGNGYTF.

This chain uses TRBV19 with TRBJ2-7; possibly TRBD2 for D (5 bases). V lost 3 bases, J lost 3 bases, and 15 bases lay in between. CDR3 size: 15 residues. CDR1 is LNHDA, CDR2 SQIVND, per germline (reference sequence). CDR3 in amino acids: CASSIAGATHYEQYF. The CDR3 nucleotides read TGTGCCAGTAGTATTGCGGGTGCCACCCACTACGAGCAGTACTTC.

The chain joins TRBV10-3 to TRBJ1-2, with D hard to call. Germline lookup yields CDR1 ENHRY and CDR2 SYGVKD. The CDR3 is 13 residues long. The V end lost 6 bases, the J end lost 3 bases, and 11 bases lay between the germline ends. The DNA for the CDR3 is TGTGCCATCAGGGACGGAAGCGACTATGGCTACACCTTC. Amino acid sequence: CAIRDGSDYGYTF.

Regarding this clonotype: It may be a read error: a sequence one base away is much more abundant. The rearrangement joins TRBV20-1 to TRBJ1-2; D remains unclear. This CDR3 is built from 12 residues. CDR1 DFQATT and CDR2 SNEGSKA come from the germline V gene (reference sequence). The CDR3, as DNA: TGCTGTGCTAGTTCAGGAAACTATGGCTACACCTTC. Protein: CCASSGNYGYTF.

This clonotype was observed many times. CDR3 region: CASSLGTSGSKNQETQYF. In DNA, the CDR3 is TGTGCCAGCAGCTTAGGGACTAGCGGGAGCAAAAACCAAGAGACCCAGTACTTC. The J gene is TRBJ2-5, the V gene TRBV7-8, with 13 nucleotides matching TRBD2. There are 18 residues in the CDR3. The ends lost 1 base at V and 0 bases at J; junction bases unmatched: 5. Germline V lookup: CDR1 SGHVS, CDR2 FQNEAQ.

This clonotype was found many times. The chain links TRBV7-2 to TRBJ1-2, with D tentatively TRBD1 (6 bases). Looked up from germline, CDR1 is SGHTA and CDR2 is FQGNSA. The CDR3 loop spans 18 amino acids. Between the trimmed V and J ends, which lost 5 bases and 5 bases, there was a span of 27 bases. The CDR3 sequence: CASSPRAGEGGPRYGYTF. The CDR3 region has the DNA TGTGCCAGCAGCCCTAGGGCAGGGGAGGGAGGACCGAGATATGGCTACACCTTC.

This clonotype was seen only a few times. This chain connects TRBV12-3 or TRBV12-4 to TRBJ2-7, with a possible D match to TRBD2 (6 bases). Trimming stripped 10 bases from V and 1 base from J, with 14 bases between. CDR3 length: 13 amino acids. The DNA for the CDR3 is TGTGCCACAGGAAGCGGGCTATCCTACGAGCAGTACTTC. Amino acids: CATGSGLSYEQYF.

This clonotype has a handful of counts. The chain joins TRBV2 to TRBJ2-1, with 16 bases fitting TRBD2. Per germline, CDR1 SNHLY and CDR2 FYNNEI. V was pared by 2 bases and J by 0 bases, with 4 bases of the junction left unmatched. The CDR3 extends over 19 amino acids. The CDR3: CASSEFGTSGGASYNEQFF. The CDR3 DNA reads TGTGCCAGCAGTGAATTTGGGACTAGCGGGGGGGCCTCCTACAATGAGCAGTTCTTC. Filled out from reference TRBV2 and TRBJ2-1, the complete variable domain reads EPEVTQTPSHQVTQMGQEVILRCVPISNHLYFYWYRQILGQKVEFLVSFYNNEISEKSEIFDDQFSVERPDGSNFTLKIRSTKLEDSAMYFCASSEFGTSGGASYNEQFFGPGTRLTVL.

In this sample, this clonotype turned up many times. The chain has TRBV6-2 or TRBV6-3 and TRBJ2-5; weak D call: TRBD2 (5 bases). This CDR3 contains 13 residues. CDR1 and CDR2 (germline): MNHEY, SVGEGT. The V and J ends lost 2 bases and 3 bases respectively, with 7 bases between them. The chain's CDR3 is CASSYDGEETQYF. Here the CDR3 DNA reads TGTGCCAGCAGTTACGACGGGGAAGAGACCCAGTACTTC.